The 4 T cell receptor beta chains given below trace back to one sample, sequenced in a study of T cell changes during pregnancy in multiple sclerosis (dated by TCRdb to between 2018 and 2020). The library was prepared using the immunoSEQ multiplex PCR assay. Imported from immuneACCESS, the table was reduced by TCRdb to in-frame sequences with V and J called. These copies leave out some clones; in studies compared against another copy, an unresolved V gene accounts for under half, and the cause of the remainder is not known. The sample contains 12,000 to 15,000 clones, roughly 93% of them found a single time. The top ten clones comprise roughly 2.8% of the sample. Specimen: peripheral blood, collected in the second trimester of pregnancy. Receptor source: a female donor in good health, enrolled as a control in a pregnancy study.

The chain carries TRBV28 and TRBJ1-4, with D maybe TRBD1 (6 bases). The V and J ends lost 5 bases and 16 bases respectively, with 29 bases between them. The CDR3 runs to 16 residues. The germline gives CDR1 MDHEN, CDR2 SYDVKM. CDR3 region: CASSTKTGGVRAKRFF. CDR3 DNA: TGTGCCAGCAGTACTAAGACAGGTGGGGTACGGGCTAAAAGGTTTTTT.

This chain joins TRBV7-3 and TRBJ1-1; the match to TRBD1 covers 9 bases. The V and J ends lost 9 bases and 1 base, in that order; junction bases with no gene match: 3. Germline-derived CDR1 and CDR2 are SGHTA and FQGTGA. CDR3 length equals 13 residues. CDR3 coding DNA: TGTGCCAGTTCGACAGGGGGGAACACTGAAGCTTTCTTT. This codes for CASSTGGNTEAFF.

The chain couples TRBV6-6 to TRBJ2-5, with 7 positions matching TRBD1. The CDR3 has 15 residues. Per germline, CDR1 MNHNY and CDR2 SVGAGI (reference sequence). Germline trimming cut 7 bases from V and 2 bases from J; bases unmatched to any gene: 10. CDR3 region: CASTTTGVGQETQYF. Written as DNA, the CDR3 is TGTGCCAGCACCACTACAGGGGTTGGACAAGAGACCCAGTACTTC.

V and J are TRBV5-1 and TRBJ1-2; maybe TRBD1 (6 bases). V was shortened by 3 bases and J by 1 base, with 10 bases between the two germline ends. This CDR3 comprises 14 residues. The germline gives CDR1 SGHRS, CDR2 YFSETQ. The CDR3 loop is CASSSDSYNYGYTF. The CDR3 region has the DNA TGCGCCAGCAGCTCGGACAGCTATAACTATGGCTACACCTTC.